Listed here are 22 T cell receptor beta chains from one sample, sequenced in a study of CD4 T cells in relation to SARS-CoV-2 and coronaviruses (dated by TCRdb to about 2021). These TCRs are of unknown antigen specificity. CD4+ T cells from unexposed donors were collected before the COVID-19 pandemic (2011-2018). The EasySep CD4+ T cell isolation kit was used to isolate CD4+ T cells once the cultures had run for roughly eleven days. The library was made by the immunoSEQ multiplex PCR assay. Imported from immuneACCESS, the table was reduced by TCRdb to in-frame sequences with V and J called. These copies leave out some clones; in studies compared against another copy, an unresolved V gene accounts for under half, and the cause of the remainder is not known. Present in this sample are 18,000 or so clones, roughly four fifths of which were seen just once. The ten largest clones represent 20% to 25% of the sample.

The specimen sequenced was CD4+ T cells from PBMCs, cultured in vitro. The receptors shown here come from a human donor in good health.

This chain links TRBV15 with TRBJ1-1; D unresolved. V was pared by 4 bases and J by 3 bases, with 9 bases between. Germline assignment: CDR1 LNHNV and CDR2 YYDKDF (reference sequence). This CDR3 region has 13 residues. CDR3 protein: CATSIYTYTEAFF. For the CDR3, the DNA is TGTGCCACCAGCATCTACACGTACACTGAAGCTTTCTTT.

This clone came up once. V usage is TRBV3-1 (or the pseudogene TRBV3-2) and J usage is TRBJ2-5; 12 bases map to TRBD2. Germline lookup yields CDR1 LGHDT and CDR2 YNNKEL (reference sequence). V gave up 4 bases and J gave up 5 bases; unmatched junction bases: 8. The CDR3 contains 16 residues. As DNA, the CDR3 is TGTGCCAGCAGCCCTCGGACTAGCGGGACGGGGGAGACCCAGTACTTC. It encodes CASSPRTSGTGETQYF.

The chain couples TRBV7-8 to TRBJ1-5; D remains unclear. V was clipped by 8 bases and J by 4 bases, with 9 bases between them. Germline V gene data show CDR1 as SGHVS and CDR2 as FQNEAQ. The CDR3 is 12 residues long. The CDR3 coding sequence is TGTGCCAGCCAAGGGAAAAATCAGCCCCAGCATTTT. It codes for CASQGKNQPQHF.

The rearrangement uses TRBV7-8 and TRBJ2-7; D might be TRBD1 or TRBD2, each matching 6 bases. Looked up from germline, CDR1 is SGHVS and CDR2 is FQNEAQ. The CDR3 runs 17 residues. The V end lost 1 base, the J end lost 7 bases, and 23 bases lay between the germline ends. Written as DNA, the CDR3 is TGTGCCAGCAGCTTAGTGCGCGGTATAGCCGGAGGGGGAGAGCAGTACTTC. Encoded protein: CASSLVRGIAGGGEQYF. Looking up the rest from reference TRBV7-8 and TRBJ2-7 gives the full variable domain: GAGVSQSPRYKVAKRGQDVALRCDPISGHVSLFWYQQALGQGPEFLTYFQNEAQLDKSGLPSDRFFAERPEGSVSTLKIQRTQQEDSAVYLCASSLVRGIAGGGEQYFGPGTRLTVT.

CDR3: CASSVGLAGAYNEQFF. CDR3 bases: TGTGCCAGCAGCGTAGGCCTAGCGGGAGCCTACAATGAGCAGTTCTTC. The chain uses TRBV9 and TRBJ2-1; 10 bases align to TRBD2. The CDR3 consists of 16 residues. CDR1 is SGDLS, CDR2 YYNGEE, per germline. J lost 2 bases, V lost 0 bases, and 2 bases had no gene match. Using reference TRBV9 and TRBJ2-1 for the parts outside the CDR3, the full variable domain is DSGVTQTPKHLITATGQRVTLRCSPRSGDLSVYWYQQSLDQGLQFLIQYYNGEERAKGNILERFSAQQFPDLHSELNLSSLELGDSALYFCASSVGLAGAYNEQFFGPGTRLTVL.

The chain is built from TRBV18 and TRBJ2-6; tentatively, D is TRBD2 (5 bases). With 5 bases removed from V and 3 bases from J, the gap between germline ends came to 11 bases. The CDR3 runs to 15 residues. The germline V gene encodes CDR1 KGHSH and CDR2 LQKENI. The CDR3 here is CASSLQRDGANVLTF. The CDR3 bases are TGTGCCAGCTCATTACAGAGGGATGGGGCCAACGTCCTGACTTTC.

This clone was seen once. The chain has TRBV5-1 and TRBJ1-2; D not resolved. The V gene's germline CDR1 is SGHRS and CDR2 YFSETQ. The CDR3 is 15 amino acids. Trimming left V 0 bases short and J 8 bases short, with 17 bases between. The CDR3 DNA is TGCGCCAGCAGCTTGGACGGAGGCGCTGAGTTAGGCTACACCTTC. Protein product: CASSLDGGAELGYTF.

This sequence joins TRBV13 and TRBJ2-1; 8 bases agree with TRBD2. Germline loops: CDR1 PRHDT, CDR2 FYEKMQ (reference sequence). CDR3 length: 15 residues. Trimming at V came to 6 bases and at J to 6 bases, leaving 10 bases not matched to a gene. In DNA, the CDR3 is TGTGCCAGCAGGTCGACCGGGACTAGAGCCAATGAGCAGTTCTTC. Amino acid sequence: CASRSTGTRANEQFF.

The chain has TRBV7-6 and TRBJ2-3; TRBD2 matches at 12 bases. The CDR3 loop spans 20 amino acids. V shed 1 base, J shed 0 bases, and the junction held 11 bases outside the gene matches. Germline values: CDR1 SGHVS, CDR2 FNYEAQ. The CDR3 DNA reads TGTGCCAGCAGCTTAGGTCGTCTAGCGGGGGGGCACGCCAGCACAGATACGCAGTATTTT. Protein product: CASSLGRLAGGHASTDTQYF. The full variable domain, with the rest looked up from reference TRBV7-6 and TRBJ2-3, is GAGVSQSPRYKVTKRGQDVALRCDPISGHVSLYWYRQALGQGPEFLTYFNYEAQQDKSGLPNDRFSAERPEGSISTLTIQRTEQRDSAMYRCASSLGRLAGGHASTDTQYFGPGTRLTVL.

The chain links TRBV6-5 to TRBJ1-1, with D uncertain. Germline-derived CDR1 and CDR2 are MNHEY and SVGAGI. The V and J ends lost 0 bases and 9 bases respectively, with 14 bases between them. This CDR3 has 14 amino acids. CDR3 sequence: CASSYSTGDPKAFF. In DNA, the CDR3 is TGTGCCAGCAGTTACTCGACGGGTGATCCTAAAGCTTTCTTT.

This clone has just a few counts. The chain carries TRBV19 and TRBJ1-1; 7 bases match TRBD1. The CDR3 covers 14 residues. V was pared by 5 bases and J by 1 base, with 4 bases of the junction left unmatched. Germline V gene lookup returns CDR1 LNHDA and CDR2 SQIVND (reference sequence). CDR3 loop: CASSFDRANTEAFF. The CDR3 DNA follows: TGTGCCAGTAGTTTCGACAGGGCGAACACTGAAGCTTTCTTT.

This clone came up a few times. This rearrangement joins TRBV6-2 or TRBV6-3 to TRBJ1-5; TRBD1 matches at 7 bases. Germline V gene data show CDR1 as MNHEY and CDR2 as SVGEGT. The J segment lost 0 bases and the V segment lost 6 bases, leaving 5 bases of the junction unmatched. This CDR3 contains 15 residues. The CDR3 is CASSRQGRSNQPQHF. The CDR3 DNA reads as TGTGCCAGCAGCCGACAGGGACGTAGCAATCAGCCCCAGCATTTT.

This sequence joins TRBV19 and TRBJ1-2; weak D call: TRBD1 (6 bases). Trimming shortened V by 7 bases and J by 7 bases, and 22 bases separated the two germline ends. Germline assignment: CDR1 LNHDA and CDR2 SQIVND (reference sequence). The CDR3 extends over 15 amino acids. The DNA of the CDR3 is TGTGCCAGTACTCCCCGGGGGAGCCCACAGGGTGGCTACACCTTC. This sequence encodes CASTPRGSPQGGYTF.

The chain joins TRBV9 to TRBJ2-1, with D uncertain. The CDR3 is 15 amino acids. The V and J ends lost 3 bases and 7 bases respectively, with 17 bases between them. Germline assignment: CDR1 SGDLS and CDR2 YYNGEE. CDR3 nucleotide sequence: TGTGCCAGCAGCGGCCAACTGGGCATTAGGAATGAGCAGTTCTTC. Encoded protein: CASSGQLGIRNEQFF.

The chain carries TRBV6-5 and TRBJ2-1; 14 bases are shared with TRBD2. The CDR3 contains 14 residues. The germline V gene has CDR1 MNHEY and CDR2 SVGAGI. The V segment lost 6 bases and the J segment 8 bases; nucleotides outside the gene matches: 3. CDR3 sequence: CASSSGLAGDEQFF. CDR3 bases: TGTGCCAGCAGCTCGGGACTAGCGGGAGATGAGCAGTTCTTC.

The rearrangement joins TRBV3-1 (or the pseudogene TRBV3-2) to TRBJ1-3; D perhaps matches TRBD1 (5 bases). V was clipped by 5 bases and J by 0 bases, with 11 bases between them. Per germline, CDR1 LGHDT and CDR2 YNNKEL (reference sequence). The CDR3 has 15 residues. CDR3 coding DNA: TGTGCCAGCAGCTCCGACAGACTCTCTGGAAACACCATATATTTT. It specifies CASSSDRLSGNTIYF.

This clone has more than one count but fewer than ten. The chain couples TRBV9 to TRBJ1-3; no firm D call. The CDR3 has 12 residues. The V gene lost 4 bases and the J gene lost 4 bases, with 6 bases spanning the gap. Germline CDR1 SGDLS, CDR2 YYNGEE. CDR3 protein: CASSPRGNTIYF. CDR3 coding DNA: TGTGCCAGCAGCCCCCGGGGAAACACCATATATTTT.

The chain employs TRBV4-2 and TRBJ2-3, with TRBD1 as a possible D gene (6 bases). V was cut by 0 bases and J by 1 base, with 11 bases left in between. In germline, CDR1 is LGHNA, CDR2 YNFKEQ. CDR3 length equals 16 residues. The CDR3 region has the DNA TGTGCCAGCAGCCAAGATGAGGGGGTCGGCACAGATACGCAGTATTTT. Amino acids: CASSQDEGVGTDTQYF.

The chain joins TRBV19 to TRBJ2-1; no reliable D call. The germline V gene encodes CDR1 LNHDA and CDR2 SQIVND (reference sequence). CDR3 size: 14 residues. Trimming removed 5 bases from V and 8 bases from J, with 16 bases in between. The CDR3 DNA follows: TGTGCCAGTAGTGCCCAGTCCAACACGTATGAGCAGTTCTTC. Its protein is CASSAQSNTYEQFF.

The gene calls are TRBV6-1 and TRBJ1-2; D unresolved. The V end was cut by 5 bases, the J end by 8 bases, with 18 bases between. CDR1 is MNHNS and CDR2 is SASEGT in the germline V gene. There are 14 residues in the CDR3. The CDR3 DNA is TGTGCCAGCAGTATAATGGGCCTTCAGGAGGGCTACACCTTC. Encoded protein: CASSIMGLQEGYTF.

Here the CDR3 reads CASSELAGGQVGELFF. The CDR3 DNA is TGTGCCAGCAGTGAACTCGCGGGGGGGCAGGTCGGGGAGCTGTTTTTT. The J gene is TRBJ2-2, the V gene TRBV6-1; TRBD2 matches at 9 bases. This CDR3 spans 16 amino acids. V shed 2 bases and J 7 bases; nucleotides not matched to a gene: 8. CDR1 is MNHNS, CDR2 SASEGT, per germline.

This sequence joins TRBV6-2 or TRBV6-3 and TRBJ2-7, with 7 bases that match TRBD2. Germline V gene sequence: CDR1 MNHEY, CDR2 SVGEGT. This CDR3 is built from 13 residues. Trimming removed 0 bases from V and 6 bases from J; junction bases left unmatched: 2. This CDR3 reads CASSYSGGSEQYF. The CDR3 DNA follows: TGTGCCAGCAGTTACTCGGGGGGGTCCGAGCAGTACTTC.